These T cell receptor beta chains were read from a single sample in a study of Ad26.COV2.S vaccination and SARS-CoV-2 variants. Libraries were prepared by immunoSEQ multiplex PCR; TCRdb keeps only in-frame clonotypes and omits some of them. The sample consists of hundreds of thousands of clones, more than 80% of them appearing once. This material consisted of peripheral blood, taken in a trial of Ad26.COV2.S vaccine versus placebo. The receptors originated from a person between 18 and 59 years old who received the Ad26.COV2.S COVID-19 vaccine or a placebo. The CDR3 runs from the conserved cysteine through the conserved F or W. The order of the fields is D gene, clone size, V gene, J gene, CDR3 protein, CDR3 DNA. The D gene is left open where the match is weak. Size values are once, few and many counts, or a class for expanded clones, and some rows have none.

-,-,TRBV4-2,TRBJ2-2,CASSQGKASTGELFF,TGTGCCAGCAGCCAAGGAAAGGCAAGCACCGGGGAGCTGTTTTTT
TRBD1,-,TRBV4-1,TRBJ1-5,CASSQTGQGNQPQHF,TGCGCCAGCAGCCAAACCGGACAGGGCAATCAGCCCCAGCATTTT
TRBD2,-,TRBV27,TRBJ2-7,CASKAGGTYEQYF,TGTGCCAGCAAGGCGGGGGGGACCTACGAGCAGTACTTC
-,-,TRBV19,TRBJ2-2,CASSIVQNTGELFF,TGTGCCAGTAGTATAGTCCAGAACACCGGGGAGCTGTTTTTT
-,-,TRBV27,TRBJ1-1,CASKPMPPLHTEAFF,TGTGCCAGCAAACCAATGCCGCCTCTTCACACTGAAGCTTTCTTT
-,-,TRBV6-5,TRBJ1-1,CASSYIREAEAFF,TGTGCCAGCAGTTATATCAGGGAAGCTGAAGCTTTCTTT
TRBD1,-,TRBV25-1,TRBJ2-1,CASRTGNSYNEQFF,TGTGCCAGCCGGACAGGAAACTCCTACAATGAGCAGTTCTTC
TRBD2,few,TRBV6-4,TRBJ2-7,CASSEEAGSYEQYF,TGTGCCAGCAGTGAGGAAGCGGGGTCCTACGAGCAGTACTTC
TRBD2,-,TRBV11-2,TRBJ2-7,CASSFVAGDYEQYF,TGTGCCAGCAGCTTTGTAGCGGGGGACTACGAGCAGTACTTC
TRBD2,-,TRBV19,TRBJ2-1,CASSTPGLAGVYSYNEQFF,TGTGCCAGTAGTACCCCAGGACTAGCGGGAGTGTACTCCTACAATGAGCAGTTCTTC
TRBD1,-,TRBV20-1,TRBJ2-7,CSASVRTGYFYEQYF,TGCAGTGCTAGTGTCCGGACAGGGTATTTCTACGAGCAGTACTTC
-,once,TRBV30,TRBJ1-5,CAWDSGGNQPQHF,TGTGCCTGGGATTCAGGGGGCAATCAGCCCCAGCATTTT
-,-,TRBV24-1,TRBJ2-7,CATSDPPRRVQYF,TGTGCCACCAGTGACCCTCCCAGACGAGTACAGTACTTC
-,-,TRBV12-3/TRBV12-4,TRBJ1-1,CASSLGQNTEAFF,TGTGCCAGCAGTTTGGGGCAGAACACTGAAGCTTTCTTT
-,-,TRBV11-2,TRBJ2-1,CASSLTGRAPFF,TGTGCCAGCAGCTTAACGGGCAGGGCCCCGTTCTTC
TRBD1,few,TRBV4-3,TRBJ2-7,CASSQDPGGGYEQYF,TGCGCCAGCAGCCAAGACCCAGGGGGCGGCTACGAGCAGTACTTC
-,-,TRBV21-1,TRBJ2-7,CASQNYRQYF,TGTGCCAGTCAGAACTACAGACAGTACTTC
-,-,TRBV2,TRBJ1-2,CASSEAGTNYGYTF,TGTGCCAGCAGTGAAGCGGGTACTAACTATGGCTACACCTTC
-,once,TRBV15,TRBJ2-3,CATSRESRGTDTQYF,TGTGCCACCAGCAGGGAGAGCAGGGGCACAGATACGCAGTATTTT
-,-,TRBV4-2,TRBJ2-7,CASSQGGDWSYEQYF,TGTGCCAGCAGCCAAGGAGGGGACTGGAGCTACGAGCAGTACTTC
TRBD2,-,TRBV7-3,TRBJ2-1,CASSLVTSDEQFF,TGTGCCAGCAGCTTAGTGACTAGCGATGAGCAGTTCTTC
TRBD1,-,TRBV9,TRBJ2-5,CASSVGTGSIETQYF,TGTGCCAGCAGCGTCGGGACAGGGAGTATTGAGACCCAGTACTTC
TRBD2,-,TRBV4-1,TRBJ2-7,CASSQDWGGVAYEQYF,TGCGCCAGCAGCCAAGATTGGGGAGGGGTGGCCTACGAGCAGTACTTC
-,-,TRBV5-1,TRBJ1-2,CASSLGQNGYTF,TGCGCCAGCAGCTTGGGGCAGAATGGCTACACCTTC
-,-,TRBV24-1,TRBJ1-1,CATSDSSNTEAFF,TGTGCCACCAGTGATTCATCGAACACTGAAGCTTTCTTT
-,-,TRBV7-9,TRBJ1-5,CASSPGRVLGQPQHF,TGTGCCAGCAGCCCCGGGAGGGTCCTAGGTCAGCCCCAGCATTTT
TRBD1,-,TRBV4-2,TRBJ1-2,CASSGGQGFRYGYTF,TGTGCCAGCAGCGGGGGACAGGGGTTTCGATATGGCTACACCTTC